The 28 T cell receptor beta chains given below trace back to one sample, sequenced in a study of spatial heterogeneity in lung cancer. Time point in this sample: blood at routine non-recurrence follow-up after resection. A single record per CDR3 protein comes from TCRdb applying MiXCR to the 5' RACE reads. The repertoire holds 40,000 or so distinct CDR3 sequences, with approximately 10% as singletons. The sample consisted of PBMCs, taken at follow-up. All receptors derive from a female donor with early-stage non-small cell lung cancer.

In regard to this clonotype: This clone may be a read error of a much larger clone one base away. The chain employs TRBV29-1 and TRBJ1-1; possible D gene TRBD1, 5 bases. CDR1 is SQVTM and CDR2 is ANQGSEA in the germline V gene. The CDR3 consists of 15 residues. CDR3 nucleotide sequence: TGCGGCGTTGAAGAAAGGGCTGGGGGAGTCACTGAAGCTTTCTTT. Translation gives CGVEERAGGVTEAFF. Together with reference TRBV29-1 and TRBJ1-1, the CDR3 gives the full variable domain: SAVISQKPSRDICQRGTSLTIQCQVDSQVTMMFWYRQQPGQSLTLIATANQGSEATYESGFVIDKFPISRPNLTFSTLTVSNMSPEDSSIYLCGVEERAGGVTEAFFGQGTRLTVV.

This clonotype has at least ten counts. The chain couples TRBV20-1 to TRBJ2-7; tentative D call: TRBD2 (5 bases). V lost 6 bases to trimming and J lost 0 bases, with 15 bases between them. Germline lookup yields CDR1 DFQATT and CDR2 SNEGSKA (reference sequence). CDR3 size: 14 residues. DNA of the CDR3: TGCAGTGCCCGGGAAAACTGGGGCTCCTACGAGCAGTACTTC. Translated, it gives CSARENWGSYEQYF.

This clonotype was counted ten times or more. The chain joins TRBV19 to TRBJ1-2; tentative D call: TRBD1 (6 bases). Germline V gene data show CDR1 as LNHDA and CDR2 as SQIVND (reference sequence). V lost 5 bases to trimming and J lost 0 bases, with 13 bases between them. The CDR3 totals 15 residues. CDR3 amino acids: CASSFRQEPNYGYTF. CDR3 sequence (DNA): TGTGCCAGTAGTTTCCGACAGGAACCTAACTATGGCTACACCTTC.

In this sample, this clonotype turned up a few times. The CDR3 DNA sequence: TGTGCCAGCAGCTTAGCTCAGGTTGGGCATGAGCAGTTCTTC. Translated: CASSLAQVGHEQFF. This chain uses TRBV7-8 with TRBJ2-1; D remains ambiguous. The CDR3 runs to 14 residues. V was shortened by 0 bases and J by 8 bases, with 11 bases between the two germline ends. Per germline, CDR1 SGHVS and CDR2 FQNEAQ.

The chain recombines TRBV2 with TRBJ2-1; possibly TRBD2 for D (6 bases). V lost 4 bases, J lost 6 bases, and 13 bases lay in between. This CDR3 region has 14 residues. Germline CDR1 is SNHLY and CDR2 is FYNNEI. CDR3 protein: CASSGDLAVNEQFF. The CDR3 DNA sequence: TGTGCCAGCAGTGGGGACTTAGCAGTCAATGAGCAGTTCTTC. Filled out from reference TRBV2 and TRBJ2-1, the complete variable domain reads EPEVTQTPSHQVTQMGQEVILRCVPISNHLYFYWYRQILGQKVEFLVSFYNNEISEKSEIFDDQFSVERPDGSNFTLKIRSTKLEDSAMYFCASSGDLAVNEQFFGPGTRLTVL.

This clonotype was seen a few times. This sequence joins TRBV12-3 or TRBV12-4 and TRBJ2-2; 7 positions match TRBD1. This CDR3 contains 15 residues. The V and J ends lost 4 bases and 4 bases, in that order; junction bases with no gene match: 6. The CDR3 spells CASSWGTVLTGELFF. The CDR3 coding sequence is TGTGCCAGCAGTTGGGGGACAGTCCTCACCGGGGAGCTGTTTTTT.

The chain is built from TRBV19 and TRBJ2-3, with D possibly TRBD1 on 7 matching bases. V lost 7 bases to trimming and J lost 4 bases, with 12 bases between them. The germline V gene has CDR1 LNHDA and CDR2 SQIVND (reference sequence). This CDR3 is 13 amino acids long. This CDR3 is CASKIRGADTQYF. CDR3 in DNA: TGTGCCAGTAAAATCAGGGGGGCAGATACGCAGTATTTT.

This clonotype was counted at least ten times. The chain uses TRBV20-1 and TRBJ1-4; weak D call: TRBD1 (5 bases). Germline V gene sequence: CDR1 DFQATT, CDR2 SNEGSKA (reference sequence). The CDR3 spans 13 residues. Between the trimmed V and J ends, which lost 6 bases and 2 bases, there was a span of 10 bases. The CDR3 is CSAAGRTNEKLFF. DNA of the CDR3: TGCAGTGCGGCGGGACGGACTAATGAAAAACTGTTTTTT.

Ten or more counts support this clonotype. This sequence joins TRBV7-9 and TRBJ1-1; 8 bases are a match to TRBD1. V dropped 1 base and J dropped 3; count of bases not matched to a gene: 7. CDR1 is SEHNR, CDR2 FQNEAQ, per germline (reference sequence). This CDR3 spans 16 amino acids. In nucleotides, the CDR3 is TGTGCCAGCAGCTTAGGAGGGACAGGACGGGACACTGAAGCTTTCTTT. Amino acid sequence: CASSLGGTGRDTEAFF.

The rearrangement uses TRBV7-9 and TRBJ1-1; D unclear. The V end was cut by 5 bases, the J end by 3 bases, with 10 bases between. The CDR3 contains 13 residues. Germline V lookup: CDR1 SEHNR, CDR2 FQNEAQ (reference sequence). This chain's CDR3 is CASSRRWDTEAFF. CDR3 DNA sequence: TGTGCCAGCAGCCGCCGGTGGGACACTGAAGCTTTCTTT.

The sample holds a few counts of this clonotype. This rearrangement joins TRBV19 to TRBJ2-7; D might be TRBD2 (7 bases). The CDR3 sequence is 13 residues long. CDR1 and CDR2 (germline): LNHDA, SQIVND (reference sequence). V dropped 4 bases and J dropped 3 bases, with 10 bases sitting between them. CDR3 residues: CASSTGGSYEQYF. Written as DNA, the CDR3 is TGTGCCAGTAGTACGGGGGGCAGCTACGAGCAGTACTTC. Combining the CDR3 with reference TRBV19 and TRBJ2-7 gives the whole variable domain DGGITQSPKYLFRKEGQNVTLSCEQNLNHDAMYWYRQDPGQGLRLIYYSQIVNDFQKGDIAEGYSVSREKKESFPLTVTSAQKNPTAFYLCASSTGGSYEQYFGPGTRLTVT.

The V and J genes are TRBV20-1 and TRBJ2-4; D may be TRBD1 (5 bases). CDR3 length: 15 amino acids. Trimming cost V 1 base and J 0 bases, with 10 bases left between them. Germline CDR1 DFQATT, CDR2 SNEGSKA (reference sequence). The CDR3 DNA follows: TGCAGTGCTAGAGGGTCAGGGCCAGCCAAAAACATTCAGTACTTC. Amino acids: CSARGSGPAKNIQYF.

The V gene is TRBV5-1, the J gene TRBJ1-1, with 8 bases that match TRBD1. Germline CDR1 is SGHRS and CDR2 is YFSETQ. Trimming at V came to 3 bases and at J to 6 bases, leaving 7 bases not matched to a gene. This CDR3 region has 14 residues. The CDR3 protein is CASSSGQGNAEAFF. CDR3 DNA sequence: TGCGCCAGCAGCTCAGGACAGGGTAACGCTGAAGCTTTCTTT.

This clonotype was observed many times. The rearrangement links TRBV20-1 to TRBJ2-5, with TRBD2 as a possible D gene (6 bases). This CDR3 has 16 amino acids. V lost 5 bases and J lost 5, with 24 bases in between. CDR1 DFQATT and CDR2 SNEGSKA come from the germline V gene (reference sequence). CDR3 residues: CSALATSFSASETQYF. CDR3 bases: TGCAGTGCTCTGGCGACTAGTTTTTCGGCTTCTGAGACCCAGTACTTC.

This clonotype appeared many times. The chain employs TRBV5-5 and TRBJ2-7, with D maybe TRBD2 (5 bases). The CDR3 runs to 15 residues. Germline values: CDR1 SGHKS, CDR2 YYEKEE (reference sequence). V lost 0 bases and J lost 4, with 14 bases in between. CDR3: CASSLASVGVYEQYF. CDR3 bases: TGTGCCAGCAGCTTGGCGTCAGTGGGAGTTTACGAGCAGTACTTC.

This clonotype was seen a handful of times. The rearrangement links TRBV2 to TRBJ1-2; D is possibly TRBD1 (6 bases). CDR3 length: 13 residues. The germline V and J ends were trimmed by 6 bases and 4 bases, with 12 bases remaining between them. Germline V gene data show CDR1 as SNHLY and CDR2 as FYNNEI. The CDR3 DNA reads as TGTGCCAGCAGAGACCGGGGGCCCTATGGCTACACCTTC. Residues: CASRDRGPYGYTF.

This clonotype was counted ten times or more. The chain combines TRBV7-9 with TRBJ2-7, with 9 bases that match TRBD1. Trimming took 5 bases from V and 6 from J; bases not matched to a gene: 8. Germline CDR1 SEHNR, CDR2 FQNEAQ (reference sequence). The CDR3 contains 14 residues. CDR3 loop: CASSHRDREVEQYF. The CDR3 region has the DNA TGTGCCAGCAGCCACCGGGACAGGGAGGTCGAGCAGTACTTC.

This clonotype was detected only a few times. V usage is TRBV29-1 and J usage is TRBJ1-2; 12 nucleotides align to TRBD1. Per the germline V gene, CDR1 is SQVTM and CDR2 is ANQGSEA. The ends lost 3 bases at V and 6 bases at J; junction bases unmatched: 2. The CDR3 spans 13 residues. The CDR3 sequence is CSVEGQGAHGYTF. The CDR3 DNA sequence: TGCAGCGTTGAGGGACAGGGGGCGCATGGCTACACCTTC.

This clonotype has at least ten counts. The genes are TRBV9 and TRBJ2-7; D not certain. The V gene's germline CDR1 is SGDLS and CDR2 YYNGEE. The V end lost 4 bases, the J end lost 6 bases, and 11 bases lay between the germline ends. This CDR3 comprises 12 residues. In DNA, the CDR3 is TGTGCCAGCAGCCCCCGGTTGGGCGAGCAGTACTTC. Translated: CASSPRLGEQYF.

This clonotype was observed at least ten times. V usage is TRBV5-4 and J usage is TRBJ2-3; 12 bases are a match to TRBD2. J gave up 6 bases and V 4 bases, and 9 bases lay outside the gene matches. Germline CDR1 and CDR2: SGHNT and YYREEE (reference sequence). The CDR3 length is 16 residues. The CDR3 DNA reads TGTGCCAGCAGCGATAAACGACTAGCGGGGGTGGATACGCAGTATTTT. The encoded protein is CASSDKRLAGVDTQYF.

In the case of this clonotype: A read error may explain this, as a much larger clone is one base away. The chain carries TRBV12-3 or TRBV12-4 and TRBJ1-4; a possible D gene is TRBD1 (6 bases). V lost 6 bases and J 8 bases, leaving 16 bases between the germline ends. The CDR3 is made up of 14 amino acids. The chain's CDR3 is CASSPPEQGEKLFF. In nucleotides, the CDR3 is TGTGCCAGCAGCCCGCCGGAACAGGGCGAAAAACTGTTTTTT.

This clonotype was found a few times. This rearrangement joins TRBV28 to TRBJ2-7; D call uncertain. Trimming stripped 7 bases from V and 0 bases from J, with 13 bases between. The length of the CDR3 is 14 residues. The germline CDR1 and CDR2 sequences are MDHEN and SYDVKM. The CDR3, as DNA: TGTGCCAGCAAAGGCTACCGGTACTCCTACGAGCAGTACTTC. Amino acid sequence: CASKGYRYSYEQYF.

The chain combines TRBV11-3 with TRBJ2-5, with TRBD2 matching over 13 bases. Germline trimming cut 1 base from V and 2 bases from J; bases unmatched to any gene: 7. The CDR3 is 18 residues long. Looked up from germline, CDR1 is SGHNT and CDR2 is YENEEA. CDR3 protein: CASSLGRLAGGLQETQYF. The DNA of the CDR3 is TGTGCCAGCAGCTTAGGCCGACTAGCGGGGGGTCTTCAAGAGACCCAGTACTTC.

This clonotype was seen more than once but under ten times. The chain links TRBV7-2 to TRBJ2-3; no clear D. Germline V gene data show CDR1 as SGHTA and CDR2 as FQGNSA. The CDR3 loop spans 13 amino acids. Trimming left V 7 bases short and J 3 bases short, with 11 bases between. The CDR3 is CASILFGTDTQYF. The CDR3 DNA is TGTGCCAGCATCCTTTTCGGGACAGATACGCAGTATTTT.

The V gene is TRBV29-1, the J gene TRBJ2-2, with D hard to call. V shed 4 bases and J shed 1 base, with 13 bases lying between them. This CDR3 is built from 15 residues. Germline CDR1 reads SQVTM; CDR2 reads ANQGSEA. CDR3 coding DNA: TGCAGCGTTGTCTTAAGGCGGCAGAACACCGGGGAGCTGTTTTTT. Translation gives CSVVLRRQNTGELFF.

This clonotype was counted many times. This rearrangement joins TRBV7-8 to TRBJ1-2; D is undetermined. This CDR3 has 16 amino acids. V lost 5 bases, J lost 7 bases, and 23 bases lay in between. Germline assignment: CDR1 SGHVS and CDR2 FQNEAQ. The CDR3 region is CASSPRFSRGVGGYTF. DNA for the CDR3: TGTGCCAGCAGCCCCCGTTTTAGTCGAGGTGTCGGTGGCTACACCTTC.

This clonotype was seen a few times. V and J are TRBV9 and TRBJ1-2; D not resolved. The V end lost 1 base, the J end lost 3 bases, and 10 bases lay between the germline ends. Germline lookup yields CDR1 SGDLS and CDR2 YYNGEE. The CDR3 covers 14 residues. The CDR3 bases are TGTGCCAGCAGCGTACTGGGTTTTGACTATGGCTACACCTTC. This encodes CASSVLGFDYGYTF.

The chain employs TRBV5-1 and TRBJ2-5, with TRBD2 matching over 12 bases. J gave up 2 bases and V 3 bases, and 5 bases lay outside the gene matches. There are 16 residues in the CDR3. Germline assignment: CDR1 SGHRS and CDR2 YFSETQ. The CDR3 nucleotides read TGCGCCAGCAGCTCCCTAGCGGGGGGGTGGCAAGAGACCCAGTACTTC. This sequence encodes CASSSLAGGWQETQYF.